The 21 T cell receptor beta chains below come from one sample, sequenced in a study of technical replicates of blood from a few donors. Libraries were prepared by immunoSEQ multiplex PCR; TCRdb keeps only in-frame clonotypes and omits some of them. The data show 95,000 or so clones, roughly 96% seen once. The specimen sequenced was T cells isolated from PBMCs. The receptor set was obtained from a human donor in good health.

V usage is TRBV9 and J usage is TRBJ1-1; the D gene is possibly TRBD1 (5 bases). V dropped 4 bases and J dropped 5 bases, with 18 bases sitting between them. Germline CDR1 SGDLS, CDR2 YYNGEE. The CDR3 runs 15 residues. The CDR3 loop reads CASSSSYTGGTEAFF. CDR3 DNA: TGTGCCAGCAGCTCCTCATATACCGGGGGGACTGAAGCTTTCTTT.

The chain employs TRBV6-6 and TRBJ2-7; 9 nucleotides agree with TRBD2. J was trimmed by 2 bases and V by 10 bases; bases with no gene match: 0. Germline-derived CDR1 and CDR2 are MNHNY and SVGAGI (reference sequence). This CDR3 contains 11 residues. The CDR3 nucleotides are TGTGCCATAGCGGGAGCCTACGAGCAGTACTTC. The encoded protein is CAIAGAYEQYF.

As DNA, the CDR3 is TGCGCCAGCAGCCAAGTTTTTTCTAGCGGGAATTACAATGAGCAGTTCTTC. It codes for CASSQVFSSGNYNEQFF. This chain joins TRBV4-3 and TRBJ2-1; TRBD2 matches 9 bases. The V gene's germline CDR1 is LGHNA and CDR2 YSLEER. The junction had 8 bases not matched to a gene; V was cut back by 1 base and J by 4 bases. This CDR3 region has 17 residues.

CDR3 coding DNA: TGTGCCAGCAGTACTAGCGGGAGAATCGGGGAGCTGTTTTTT. Amino acids: CASSTSGRIGELFF. This chain uses TRBV7-6 with TRBJ2-2; 11 bases map to TRBD2. CDR1 is SGHVS and CDR2 is FNYEAQ in the germline V gene. The V segment lost 6 bases and the J segment 7 bases; nucleotides outside the gene matches: 4. The CDR3 has 14 residues.

This rearrangement joins TRBV4-3 to TRBJ2-7; D perhaps matches TRBD2 (6 bases). V lost 3 bases and J lost 5, with 17 bases in between. This CDR3 contains 15 residues. CDR1 LGHNA and CDR2 YSLEER come from the germline V gene. CDR3 region: CASSHVAEGTDEQYF. As DNA, the CDR3 is TGCGCCAGCAGCCATGTAGCGGAGGGGACGGACGAGCAGTACTTC.

The genes are TRBV4-1 and TRBJ2-1; 7 bases are a match to TRBD2. V was pared by 0 bases and J by 8 bases, with 7 bases of the junction left unmatched. This CDR3 has 15 amino acids. Germline CDR1 is MGHRA and CDR2 is YSYEKL. CDR3 sequence reads: CASSQEPGLVHEQFF. CDR3 bases: TGCGCCAGCAGCCAAGAACCCGGACTAGTTCATGAGCAGTTCTTC.

The V gene is TRBV28, the J gene TRBJ2-1; TRBD1 might be the D (5 bases). The length of the CDR3 is 15 residues. In germline, CDR1 is MDHEN, CDR2 SYDVKM. The V and J ends lost 6 bases and 0 bases respectively, with 12 bases between them. The CDR3 reads CASRGGQGSYNEQFF. CDR3 nucleotide sequence: TGTGCCAGCAGGGGCGGACAAGGCTCCTACAATGAGCAGTTCTTC.

About this clone: Relative to the germline gene, one junction end is altered; a read error may explain this. The V gene is TRBV5-4, the J gene TRBJ1-1; 12 bases map to TRBD1. There are 11 residues in the CDR3. Germline V gene data show CDR1 as SGHNT and CDR2 as YYREEE (reference sequence). CDR3: CASSRDRGLAF. DNA of the CDR3: TGTGCCAGCAGCAGGGACAGGGGGCTCGCATTT. Full variable domain (outside the CDR3, taken from reference TRBV5-4 and TRBJ1-1): ETGVTQSPTHLIKTRGQQVTLRCSSQSGHNTVSWYQQALGQGPQFIFQYYREEENGRGNFPPRFSGLQFPNYSSELNVNALELDDSALYLCASSRDRGLAFGQGTRLTVV.

The CDR3 loop is CASALTGRREGIGEQFF. The CDR3 DNA is TGTGCCAGTGCCTTGACAGGGCGGCGGGAGGGCATAGGTGAGCAGTTCTTC. J is TRBJ2-1 and V is TRBV28, with TRBD2 matching 9 bases. CDR1 is MDHEN, CDR2 SYDVKM, per germline. V shed 9 bases, J shed 9 bases, and the junction held 21 bases outside the gene matches. The CDR3 consists of 17 residues.

The gene calls are TRBV5-4 and TRBJ2-1; TRBD2 matches at 10 bases. In germline, CDR1 is SGHNT, CDR2 YYREEE (reference sequence). The CDR3 has 15 residues. Unmatched junction bases numbered 6, after V lost 5 bases and J lost 4 bases. CDR3 amino acids: CASSGWTSGYNEQFF. The CDR3 DNA is TGTGCCAGCAGTGGGTGGACTAGCGGTTACAATGAGCAGTTCTTC.

The chain is built from TRBV4-3 and TRBJ2-7; D perhaps matches TRBD1 (5 bases). Germline assignment: CDR1 LGHNA and CDR2 YSLEER. V lost 1 base and J 2 bases, leaving 9 bases between the germline ends. This CDR3 spans 14 amino acids. The CDR3 is CASSQGGSPYEQYF. The DNA of the CDR3 is TGCGCCAGCAGCCAAGGGGGCAGCCCCTACGAGCAGTACTTC.

CDR3 region: CASSLDTGFEQYF. For the CDR3, the DNA is TGTGCCAGCAGCTTAGATACGGGGTTCGAGCAGTACTTC. The rearrangement links TRBV11-3 to TRBJ2-7, with D perhaps TRBD2 (5 bases). This CDR3 has 13 residues. Between the trimmed V and J ends, which lost 0 bases and 6 bases, there was a span of 9 bases. From germline, CDR1 is SGHNT and CDR2 YENEEA.

The J gene is TRBJ2-3, the V gene TRBV4-3; 8 nucleotides align to TRBD1. V lost 5 bases, J lost 0 bases, and 16 bases stayed unmatched. The CDR3 runs to 19 residues. The V gene's germline CDR1 is LGHNA and CDR2 YSLEER. The CDR3 reads CASSSRTGHPYSSTDTQYF. The CDR3 DNA follows: TGCGCCAGCAGCTCTCGGACAGGGCACCCATACTCTAGCACAGATACGCAGTATTTT.

The J gene is TRBJ2-7, the V gene TRBV5-1; tentative D call: TRBD2 (6 bases). V lost 1 base to trimming and J lost 0 bases, with 8 bases between them. Germline CDR1 is SGHRS and CDR2 is YFSETQ. The CDR3 is made up of 14 amino acids. The CDR3 bases are TGCGCCAGCAGCTTGTCCGGGAGCTCCTACGAGCAGTACTTC. Its translation is CASSLSGSSYEQYF.

The rearrangement links TRBV5-1 to TRBJ1-2; 7 bases line up with TRBD1. The trim removed 2 bases at V and 10 bases at J, leaving 5 bases unmatched. Germline CDR1 reads SGHRS; CDR2 reads YFSETQ. The CDR3 runs 12 residues. CDR3 protein: CASSLDTGAYTF. The CDR3, as DNA: TGCGCCAGCAGCTTAGATACAGGGGCCTACACCTTC.

V usage is TRBV20-1 and J usage is TRBJ2-3, with D unresolved. Germline V lookup: CDR1 DFQATT, CDR2 SNEGSKA (reference sequence). This CDR3 spans 10 amino acids. V was pared by 8 bases and J by 3 bases, with 6 bases between. This chain's CDR3 is CSSATDTQYF. In nucleotides, the CDR3 is TGCAGTAGCGCAACAGATACGCAGTATTTT.

The chain has TRBV6-1 and TRBJ2-7; 11 bases are a match to TRBD1. Per germline, CDR1 MNHNS and CDR2 SASEGT. The CDR3 runs 15 residues. V trimming: 8 bases; J trimming: 7 bases; junction bases outside the gene matches: 13. The CDR3 bases are TGTGCCAGCCTCCCCGGGACAGGGGGATTTAGGGAGCAGTACTTC. This sequence encodes CASLPGTGGFREQYF.

V gene TRBV13 combines with J gene TRBJ2-1; 9 bases are a match to TRBD1. This CDR3 has 18 amino acids. Germline V gene sequence: CDR1 PRHDT, CDR2 FYEKMQ (reference sequence). V shed 0 bases, J shed 7 bases, and the junction held 13 bases outside the gene matches. CDR3 loop: CASSLGPPTGGVGNEQFF. DNA for the CDR3: TGTGCCAGCAGCTTAGGCCCTCCGACAGGGGGGGTGGGGAATGAGCAGTTCTTC.

The chain couples TRBV29-1 to TRBJ1-1, with D uncertain. Trimming removed 6 bases at V and 0 bases at J, with 14 bases between. Germline V gene data show CDR1 as SQVTM and CDR2 as ANQGSEA. There are 14 residues in the CDR3. The CDR3 DNA reads TGCAGCGTGCCCTGGGGAGAGATGAACACTGAAGCTTTCTTT. Translation gives CSVPWGEMNTEAFF.

V is TRBV6-1 and J is TRBJ1-1; D not certain. CDR3 length equals 14 residues. From germline, CDR1 is MNHNS and CDR2 SASEGT. V lost 2 bases and J lost 1, with 8 bases in between. The CDR3 loop reads CASSELSWNTEAFF. Written as DNA, the CDR3 is TGTGCCAGCAGTGAACTCAGTTGGAACACTGAAGCTTTCTTT.

This rearrangement joins TRBV5-4 to TRBJ2-5; D might be TRBD1 (5 bases). CDR1 SGHNT and CDR2 YYREEE come from the germline V gene (reference sequence). V lost 1 base to trimming and J lost 3 bases, with 7 bases between them. CDR3 length equals 13 residues. The chain's CDR3 is CASSLKQEETQYF. The CDR3 DNA follows: TGTGCCAGCAGCTTGAAACAGGAAGAGACCCAGTACTTC.